Below, 24 T cell receptor beta chains from the same sample are listed, as sequenced in a study of T cell repertoires in cytomegalovirus infection. TCRdb reprocessed the reads via MiXCR and lists one record per CDR3 protein. The top ten hold about 6.3% of the sample, which has around 230,000 distinct CDR3 sequences, around 6.2% seen once. Sequenced sample: PBMCs. The receptor set was obtained from a human donor in good health (CMV status not recorded). Some clones in this sample may be carry-over from other donors' samples.

This clonotype was detected a few times. The chain joins TRBV2 to TRBJ2-5, with D unclear. This CDR3 is 16 amino acids long. V shed 3 bases and J shed 5 bases, with 19 bases lying between them. Germline V gene data show CDR1 as SNHLY and CDR2 as FYNNEI. CDR3 nucleotide sequence: TGTGCCAGCAGTGATGAGGCTCTAAGATTTTCGGAGACCCAGTACTTC. Protein product: CASSDEALRFSETQYF.

Ten or more counts support this clonotype. The V call is TRBV25-1, the J call TRBJ1-1; perhaps TRBD1 as D (5 bases). V was clipped by 5 bases and J by 8 bases, with 12 bases between them. The germline CDR1 and CDR2 sequences are MGHDK and SYGVNS. CDR3 size: 12 residues. CDR3 loop: CASSPKGAEAFF. The CDR3, as DNA: TGTGCCAGCAGTCCCAAAGGGGCCGAAGCTTTCTTT.

In its sample, this clonotype was seen many times. V gene TRBV5-1 combines with J gene TRBJ1-1; 8 nucleotides match TRBD1. The CDR3 extends over 12 amino acids. V trimming: 0 bases; J trimming: 12 bases; junction bases outside the gene matches: 4. CDR1 and CDR2 (germline): SGHRS, YFSETQ. CDR3 DNA sequence: TGCGCCAGCAGCTTGGGGCAGGGGGCAACTTTCTTT. This translates into CASSLGQGATFF.

This clonotype occurred many times. J is TRBJ2-1 and V is TRBV18; D is possibly TRBD1 (6 bases). Germline V gene lookup returns CDR1 KGHSH and CDR2 LQKENI. Trimming shortened V by 6 bases and J by 0 bases, and 12 bases separated the two germline ends. The CDR3 extends over 15 amino acids. CDR3 loop: CASSRGVSSYNEQFF. The CDR3 DNA follows: TGTGCCAGCTCCAGGGGTGTTAGCTCCTACAATGAGCAGTTCTTC.

This clonotype was detected many times. J is TRBJ1-4 and V is TRBV7-2; D is ambiguous. The CDR3 runs 16 residues. CDR1 is SGHTA, CDR2 FQGNSA, per germline. Trimming left V 6 bases short and J 3 bases short, with 17 bases between. The CDR3 DNA follows: TGTGCCAGCAGTTACGCTCCGGGTCAAGCTAATGAAAAACTGTTTTTT. Protein sequence: CASSYAPGQANEKLFF.

This clonotype was found many times. The chain combines TRBV6-2 or TRBV6-3 with TRBJ2-1; 11 bases match TRBD2. J lost 7 bases, V lost 4 bases, and 12 bases had no gene match. The germline V gene has CDR1 MNHEY and CDR2 SVGEGT. CDR3 length equals 17 residues. The DNA of the CDR3 is TGTGCCAGCAGTTCGGTACTAGCGGGGGCCGGGGGAAATGAGCAGTTCTTC. Protein: CASSSVLAGAGGNEQFF.

This clonotype was seen at least ten times. The chain employs TRBV29-1 and TRBJ2-2; D is perhaps TRBD2 (6 bases). Trimming cost V 0 bases and J 7 bases, with 12 bases left between them. Germline V lookup: CDR1 SQVTM, CDR2 ANQGSEA. This CDR3 is 14 amino acids long. The CDR3 sequence: CSVEEQGLNGELFF. CDR3 DNA sequence: TGCAGCGTTGAAGAGCAGGGACTGAACGGGGAGCTGTTTTTT.

There are many counts of this clonotype. V and J are TRBV29-1 and TRBJ2-1; possible D gene TRBD1, 5 bases. The CDR3 length is 17 residues. Looked up from germline, CDR1 is SQVTM and CDR2 is ANQGSEA. Trimming took off 4 bases at V and 0 bases at J, with 19 bases between the two ends. Here the CDR3 reads CSVAGSIITGSYNEQFF. DNA of the CDR3: TGCAGCGTTGCGGGCTCCATTATTACAGGCTCCTACAATGAGCAGTTCTTC.

The table lists this clonotype with a few counts. The rearrangement links TRBV20-1 to TRBJ1-3; D remains ambiguous. Germline CDR1 and CDR2: DFQATT and SNEGSKA (reference sequence). CDR3 size: 13 residues. V gave up 7 bases and J gave up 0 bases, with 10 bases separating them. CDR3 protein: CSGQWVSGNTIYF. As DNA, the CDR3 is TGCAGTGGTCAGTGGGTCTCTGGAAACACCATATATTTT.

This clonotype was recorded at least ten times. The V and J genes are TRBV12-3 or TRBV12-4 and TRBJ2-7; D is tentatively TRBD1 or TRBD2 (7 bases each). The CDR3 covers 14 residues. Between the trimmed V and J ends, which lost 3 bases and 3 bases, there was a span of 12 bases. The CDR3 here is CASSFRGGLYEQYF. CDR3 coding DNA: TGTGCCAGCAGTTTCAGGGGGGGGCTCTACGAGCAGTACTTC.

This clonotype was observed at least ten times. The V gene is TRBV6-1, the J gene TRBJ2-3; TRBD2 agrees at 10 bases. V dropped 3 bases and J dropped 3; count of bases not matched to a gene: 6. Germline assignment: CDR1 MNHNS and CDR2 SASEGT. The CDR3 runs 16 residues. CDR3 bases: TGTGCCAGCAGTGATCGGACTAGCGGCGCAACAGATACGCAGTATTTT. Translated, it gives CASSDRTSGATDTQYF.

The chain employs TRBV20-1 and TRBJ1-4, with D unclear. This CDR3 is 14 amino acids long. Germline CDR1 DFQATT, CDR2 SNEGSKA (reference sequence). The V end lost 4 bases, the J end lost 0 bases, and 9 bases lay between the germline ends. The CDR3 loop is CSANSHATNEKLFF. The CDR3 region has the DNA TGCAGTGCTAACAGTCATGCAACTAATGAAAAACTGTTTTTT.

There are many counts of this clonotype. The chain uses TRBV7-3 and TRBJ2-3, with D tentatively TRBD1 (6 bases). Germline CDR1 reads SGHTA; CDR2 reads FQGTGA. The CDR3 is made up of 17 amino acids. Trimming took off 1 base at V and 3 bases at J, with 17 bases between the two ends. CDR3 sequence reads: CASSLKLSGQGTDTQYF. The DNA of the CDR3 is TGTGCCAGCAGCTTAAAATTATCTGGGCAGGGGACAGATACGCAGTATTTT.

This clonotype was recorded at least ten times. The CDR3 spells CATDGYTEAFF. The CDR3 DNA is TGTGCCACCGACGGATACACTGAAGCTTTCTTT. The chain employs TRBV6-2 or TRBV6-3 and TRBJ1-1; D gene unclear. Germline lookup yields CDR1 MNHEY and CDR2 SVGEGT. The CDR3 consists of 11 residues. V lost 10 bases to trimming and J lost 3 bases, with 9 bases between them.

The table lists this clonotype with many counts. This sequence joins TRBV20-1 and TRBJ1-2, with D tentatively TRBD1 (5 bases). The CDR3 runs 10 residues. Germline V gives CDR1 DFQATT, CDR2 SNEGSKA (reference sequence). Trimming removed 5 bases from V and 8 bases from J, with 9 bases in between. CDR3 loop: CSAAGLGYTF. The CDR3 region has the DNA TGCAGTGCTGCAGGGTTGGGCTACACCTTC.

This clonotype was recorded at least ten times. V is TRBV5-1 and J is TRBJ2-1; D call uncertain. CDR3 size: 13 residues. Germline CDR1 SGHRS, CDR2 YFSETQ. Between the trimmed V and J ends, which lost 3 bases and 9 bases, there was a span of 13 bases. CDR3: CASSSHVGVEQFF. The CDR3 nucleotides read TGCGCCAGCAGCTCACACGTTGGGGTTGAGCAGTTCTTC.

The table lists this clonotype with many counts. The rearrangement links TRBV6-1 to TRBJ2-1; the match to TRBD2 covers 7 bases. Trimming cost V 5 bases and J 5 bases; bases outside gene matches: 9. The CDR3 covers 15 residues. CDR1 and CDR2 (germline): MNHNS, SASEGT. CDR3 sequence (DNA): TGTGCCAGCAGTTTGAAAGCGGGGCGCAACAATGAGCAGTTCTTC. Translation: CASSLKAGRNNEQFF.

In this sample, this clonotype turned up a few times. Germline and junction disagree at one end, which may indicate a read error. The chain uses TRBV23-1 and TRBJ2-7; D is undetermined. TRBV23-1 is filed as an ORF, its function uncertain. The length of the CDR3 is 16 residues. CDR3 in DNA: TGCGCCAGGAGTCATGGGTCCGGCCTCCTTTTCCACGAGCAGTACTTC. Its translation is CARSHGSGLLFHEQYF.

This clonotype was seen at least ten times. This chain uses TRBV19 with TRBJ1-1; perhaps TRBD1 as D (5 bases). V lost 0 bases, J lost 5 bases, and 10 bases lay in between. This CDR3 comprises 14 residues. Per the germline V gene, CDR1 is LNHDA and CDR2 is SQIVND (reference sequence). The CDR3 spells CASSIDGRATEAFF. CDR3 bases: TGTGCCAGTAGTATAGATGGCAGGGCGACTGAAGCTTTCTTT. Full variable domain (missing parts from reference TRBV19 and TRBJ1-1): DGGITQSPKYLFRKEGQNVTLSCEQNLNHDAMYWYRQDPGQGLRLIYYSQIVNDFQKGDIAEGYSVSREKKESFPLTVTSAQKNPTAFYLCASSIDGRATEAFFGQGTRLTVV.

The rearrangement links TRBV10-3 to TRBJ1-1, with 7 bases matching TRBD1. V trimming: 6 bases; J trimming: 1 base; junction bases outside the gene matches: 8. Germline CDR1 reads ENHRY; CDR2 reads SYGVKD. This CDR3 has 15 residues. The CDR3 coding sequence is TGTGCCATCAGAGCTACAGGGGACCAGAACACTGAAGCTTTCTTT. Translation: CAIRATGDQNTEAFF.

This clonotype was seen more than once but under ten times. The genes are TRBV6-1 and TRBJ1-2, with D possibly matching TRBD1 (5 bases). The CDR3 covers 11 residues. The V gene lost 8 bases and the J gene lost 8 bases, with 12 bases spanning the gap. The germline CDR1 and CDR2 sequences are MNHNS and SASEGT. CDR3 in DNA: TGTGCCAGCTGGGGGAGTGGGGGCTACACCTTC. Translated: CASWGSGGYTF.

This clonotype was seen ten or more times. The rearrangement uses TRBV14 and TRBJ1-1, with D unresolved. The V end lost 3 bases, the J end lost 1 base, and 12 bases lay between the germline ends. In germline, CDR1 is SGHDN, CDR2 FVKESK. The CDR3 consists of 15 residues. The CDR3 loop reads CASSQSSRRNTEAFF. Written as DNA, the CDR3 is TGTGCCAGCAGCCAGAGCAGTCGACGGAACACTGAAGCTTTCTTT.

This clonotype was observed a few times. The V and J genes are TRBV20-1 and TRBJ1-1; possibly TRBD1 for D (5 bases). This CDR3 comprises 13 residues. The germline V gene has CDR1 DFQATT and CDR2 SNEGSKA (reference sequence). V lost 6 bases and J lost 4, with 15 bases in between. This chain's CDR3 is CSAKDTWGTEAFF. In DNA, the CDR3 is TGCAGTGCAAAGGACACCTGGGGCACTGAAGCTTTCTTT.

At least ten counts were recorded for this clonotype. This rearrangement joins TRBV7-2 to TRBJ2-2, with 10 bases lining up with TRBD1. Germline CDR1 and CDR2: SGHTA and FQGNSA. V shed 11 bases, J shed 3 bases, and the junction held 9 bases outside the gene matches. There are 15 residues in the CDR3. CDR3 DNA sequence: TGTGCCGGAGGGGCGGGGACAGGGGACACCGGGGAGCTGTTTTTT. It yields the protein CAGGAGTGDTGELFF.